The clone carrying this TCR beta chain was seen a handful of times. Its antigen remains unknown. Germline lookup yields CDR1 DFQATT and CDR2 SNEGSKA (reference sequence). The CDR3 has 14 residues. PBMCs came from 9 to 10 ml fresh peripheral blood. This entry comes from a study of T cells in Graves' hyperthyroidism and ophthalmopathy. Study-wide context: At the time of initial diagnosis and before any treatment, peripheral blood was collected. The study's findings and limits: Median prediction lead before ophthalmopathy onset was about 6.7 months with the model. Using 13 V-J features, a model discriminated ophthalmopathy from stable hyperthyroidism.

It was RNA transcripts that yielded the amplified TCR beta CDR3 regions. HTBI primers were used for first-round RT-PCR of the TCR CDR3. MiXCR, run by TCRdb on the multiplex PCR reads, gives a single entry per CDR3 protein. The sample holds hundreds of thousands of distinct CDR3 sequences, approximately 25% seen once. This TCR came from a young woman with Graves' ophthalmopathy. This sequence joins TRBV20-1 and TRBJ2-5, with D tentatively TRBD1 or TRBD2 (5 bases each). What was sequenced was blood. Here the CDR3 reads CSAARDPREETQYF. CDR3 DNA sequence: TGCAGCGCTGCCCGGGACCCTAGGGAAGAGACCCAGTACTTC.